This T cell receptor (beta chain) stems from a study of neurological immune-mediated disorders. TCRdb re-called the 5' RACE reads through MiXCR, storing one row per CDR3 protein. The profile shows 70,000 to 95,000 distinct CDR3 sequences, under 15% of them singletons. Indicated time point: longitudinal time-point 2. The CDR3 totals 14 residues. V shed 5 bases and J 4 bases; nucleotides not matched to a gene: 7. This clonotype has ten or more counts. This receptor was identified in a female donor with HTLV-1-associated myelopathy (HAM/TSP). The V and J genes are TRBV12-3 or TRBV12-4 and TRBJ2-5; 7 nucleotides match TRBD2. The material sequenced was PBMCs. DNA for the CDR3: TGTGCCAGCAGTGACCGACTAGCTCGAGAGACCCAGTACTTC. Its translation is CASSDRLARETQYF.